The rows below give T cell receptor beta chains drawn from one sample of a study of glioma-infiltrating T cells after dendritic cell vaccination. Generated by immunoSEQ multiplex PCR, the TCRdb table keeps only in-frame clones and is missing some. The sample gives roughly 80,000 clones, around 90% of which show up once; 3.2% is in the top ten. Sequenced here: blood, sampled before dendritic cell vaccination. Source of these receptors: a human donor with glioblastoma. CDR3s include the opening cysteine and the closing phenylalanine or tryptophan. The D gene is left open where the match is weak. Only some rows state a clone size, as once, few, many or a class for expanded clones.

>NA|NA|TRBJ1-6|TRBV7-2
TGTGCCAGCAGCTTAGCGTGGCAGGGGAATTCCCCCCTCCACTTT
CASSLAWQGNSPLHF
>few|NA|TRBJ1-1|TRBV2
TGTGCCAGCAGCCGGGACACACTCAACACTGAAGCTTTCTTT
CASSRDTLNTEAFF
>NA|NA|TRBJ2-5|TRBV6-5
TGTGCCAGCAGTTACTCGGGCAGACACCAAGAGACCCAGTACTTC
CASSYSGRHQETQYF
>NA|TRBD2|TRBJ2-4|TRBV6-1
TGTGCCAGCATCCTGGGAGGGAGTGCCAAAAACATTCAGTACTTC
CASILGGSAKNIQYF
>NA|TRBD1|TRBJ2-1|TRBV9
TGTGCCAGCAGCGTACAGGGACAGGATTACAATGAGCAGTTCTTC
CASSVQGQDYNEQFF
>NA|NA|TRBJ2-6|TRBV5-4
TGTGCCAGCAGCTTCTTTGGCTTTGGGGCCAACGTCCTGACTTTC
CASSFFGFGANVLTF
>NA|TRBD1|TRBJ2-7|TRBV5-5
TGTGCCAGCGGCAGGACAGGGGTCCACGAGCAGTACTTC
CASGRTGVHEQYF
>few|NA|TRBJ2-3|TRBV5-1
TGCGCCAGCAGCTTGTTCCATAGCACAGATACGCAGTATTTT
CASSLFHSTDTQYF
>once|NA|TRBJ1-5|TRBV7-3
TGTGCCAGCAGCTTATGGGCGGGTCAGCCCCAGCATTTT
CASSLWAGQPQHF
>NA|NA|TRBJ2-7|TRBV30
TGTGCCTGGAGTTTTGTTTCCCACGAGCAGTACTTC
CAWSFVSHEQYF
>once|NA|TRBJ2-3|TRBV9
TGTGCCAGCAGCGCCGCCCACCGGGGCACAGATACGCAGTATTTT
CASSAAHRGTDTQYF
>few|NA|TRBJ1-1|TRBV11-2
TGTGCCAGCAGCCCACGAGACATGAACACTGAAGCTTTCTTT
CASSPRDMNTEAFF
>NA|TRBD1|TRBJ2-7|TRBV5-1
TGCGCCAGCAGCCCAGCCTGGGACAGCTACGAGCAGTACTTC
CASSPAWDSYEQYF
>NA|TRBD1|TRBJ2-5|TRBV2
TGTGCCTCAATATCCGGGACAGGGGAGGAGACCCAGTACTTC
CASISGTGEETQYF
>NA|NA|TRBJ1-3|TRBV18
TGTGCCAGCTCACCAGCCAGCTCTGGAAACACCATATATTTT
CASSPASSGNTIYF
>NA|NA|TRBJ2-7|TRBV19
TGTGCCAGTAGTATCCCAGGCGCCTACGAGCAGTACTTC
CASSIPGAYEQYF
>once|TRBD1|TRBJ1-5|TRBV4-1
TGCGCCAGCAGCCAAGGGGACAGTCATCAGCCCCAGCATTTT
CASSQGDSHQPQHF
>NA|NA|TRBJ1-6|TRBV6-6
TGTGCCAGCAGTTATGAGGGTAGTTTTCTCCACTTT
CASSYEGSFLHF
>NA|TRBD2|TRBJ2-2|TRBV15
TGTGCCACCAGCAGGGTTCTAGCGGGGGCCCATGGGGGGGAGCTGTTTTTT
CATSRVLAGAHGGELFF
>NA|NA|TRBJ2-5|TRBV6-5
TGTGCCAGCAGGGGGTGGGGGGGAGGGGGAGAGACCCAGTACTTC
CASRGWGGGGETQYF
>NA|NA|TRBJ2-3|TRBV11-1
TGTGCCAGCAGCCCTGGGACTTTCCATAGCACAGATACGCAGTATTTT
CASSPGTFHSTDTQYF
>NA|NA|TRBJ2-1|TRBV4-1
TGCGCCAGCAGCCAAGATCTGGACAGCTACAATGAGCAGTTCTTC
CASSQDLDSYNEQFF
>NA|NA|TRBJ1-1|TRBV5-1
TGCGCCAGCAGCTTTGTGAGTCAGGGGCTGAACACTGAAGCTTTCTTT
CASSFVSQGLNTEAFF
>NA|NA|TRBJ2-3|TRBV2
TGTGCCAGCAGTGAAGCGAGGGCTCACACAGATACGCAGTATTTT
CASSEARAHTDTQYF
>NA|TRBD1|TRBJ1-2|TRBV10-3
TGTGCCATCGTCCGGGACAGCAACTATGGCTACACCTTC
CAIVRDSNYGYTF
>NA|NA|TRBJ2-3|TRBV14
TGTGCCAGCAGTCCTTCACTCCTCCTCAGCACAGATACGCAGTATTTT
CASSPSLLLSTDTQYF
>NA|TRBD2|TRBJ2-1|TRBV30
TGTGCCTGGAGAGCGAGCGGGATTATCAATGAGCAGTTCTTC
CAWRASGIINEQFF
>NA|TRBD1|TRBJ2-7|TRBV28
TGTGCCAGCAGTTTACCCCTCCGACAGGGAAACTACGAGCAGTACTTC
CASSLPLRQGNYEQYF
>NA|NA|TRBJ1-1|TRBV11-1
TGTGCCAGCAGCGTTAGGACGGGGATCACTGAAGCTTTCTTT
CASSVRTGITEAFF
>NA|TRBD2|TRBJ2-7|TRBV6-5
TGTGCCAGCAGTTACGCTAGCGGGGGGTACTACGAGCAGTACTTC
CASSYASGGYYEQYF
>NA|TRBD2|TRBJ2-2|TRBV7-6
TGTGCCAGCAGCTTAAGACTAGCGGGTAACACCGGGGAGCTGTTTTTT
CASSLRLAGNTGELFF
>NA|TRBD2|TRBJ2-5|TRBV7-6
TGTGCCAGCAGCGCCCGACTAGCGGGAGGGGGAGAAGAGACCCAGTACTTC
CASSARLAGGGEETQYF
>NA|NA|TRBJ2-6|TRBV7-3
TGTGCCAGCAGCGTCGGTGGGGCCAACGTCCTGACTTTC
CASSVGGANVLTF
>NA|NA|TRBJ1-5|TRBV19
TGTGCCAGTAGTATAGGACAGACAATTAGCAATCAGCCCCAGCATTTT
CASSIGQTISNQPQHF
>NA|NA|TRBJ1-5|TRBV27
TGTGCCAGCAGTTTATCGTCCAGTCAGCCCCAGCATTTT
CASSLSSSQPQHF
>NA|NA|TRBJ2-5|TRBV20-1
TGCAGTGCTCTACAAGAGACCCAGTACTTC
CSALQETQYF
>NA|NA|TRBJ2-7|TRBV7-2
TGTGCCAGCAGCTTAGGTCTAGTTGCCGAGCAGTACTTC
CASSLGLVAEQYF
>NA|NA|TRBJ2-5|TRBV30
TGTGCCTCTACAGGGTTAGGGGAGACCCAGTACTTC
CASTGLGETQYF
>once|NA|TRBJ1-2|TRBV7-9
TGTGCCAGCAGCTTAGACTCTGACCCCCGGGACTATGGCTACACCTTC
CASSLDSDPRDYGYTF
>NA|TRBD1|TRBJ2-3|TRBV15
TGTGCCACCAGCATCCACAGGGGGAGAACAGATACGCAGTATTTT
CATSIHRGRTDTQYF
>NA|NA|TRBJ2-5|TRBV5-4
TGTGCCAGCAGCACGGACTGGCAAGAGACCCAGTACTTC
CASSTDWQETQYF
>NA|NA|TRBJ2-5|TRBV7-3
TGTGCCAGCAGCTTAATGTCGGGAGAGACCCAGTACTTC
CASSLMSGETQYF
>NA|NA|TRBJ2-2|TRBV9
TGTGCCAGCAGCGTAGAGGTGACAGCGAACACCGGGGAGCTGTTTTTT
CASSVEVTANTGELFF
>NA|NA|TRBJ1-2|TRBV29-1
TGCAGCGTTGAATCCACGGCTAACTATGGCTACACCTTC
CSVESTANYGYTF
>NA|TRBD1|TRBJ1-3|TRBV15
TGTGCCACCAGCAGAGATAGTTTACAGGGGGCTAACACCATATATTTT
CATSRDSLQGANTIYF
>NA|TRBD2|TRBJ2-5|TRBV5-1
TGCGCCAGCAGCAGGACTAGCGGAGCTAAAGAGACCCAGTACTTC
CASSRTSGAKETQYF
>NA|TRBD1|TRBJ2-7|TRBV5-1
TGCGCCAGCAGCTTGGTGGGACAGGGGGCCTACGAGCAGTACTTC
CASSLVGQGAYEQYF
>NA|NA|TRBJ2-7|TRBV18
TGTGCCAGCTCCTCTTTGAGGGCTTCCTACGAGCAGTACTTC
CASSSLRASYEQYF
>NA|NA|TRBJ2-3|TRBV6-1
TGTGCCAGCAGTGACGGGAAAACAGATACGCAGTATTTT
CASSDGKTDTQYF